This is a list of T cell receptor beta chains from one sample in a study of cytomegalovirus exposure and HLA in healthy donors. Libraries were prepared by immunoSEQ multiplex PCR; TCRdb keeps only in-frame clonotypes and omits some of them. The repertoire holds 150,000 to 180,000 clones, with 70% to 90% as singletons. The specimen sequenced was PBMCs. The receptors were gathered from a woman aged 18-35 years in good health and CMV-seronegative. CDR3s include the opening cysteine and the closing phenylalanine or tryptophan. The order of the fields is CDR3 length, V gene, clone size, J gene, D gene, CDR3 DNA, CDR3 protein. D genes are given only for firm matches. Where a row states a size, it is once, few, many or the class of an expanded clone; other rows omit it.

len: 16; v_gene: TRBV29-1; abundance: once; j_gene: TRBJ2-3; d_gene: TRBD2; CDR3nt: TGCAGCGTTGAAGCGGGACTAGCTACAGGGAGGGATACGCAGTATTTT; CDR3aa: CSVEAGLATGRDTQYF
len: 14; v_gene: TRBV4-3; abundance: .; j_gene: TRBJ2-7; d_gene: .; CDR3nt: TGCGCCAGCAGCCAAGATCACGATACATACGAGCAGTACTTC; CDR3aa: CASSQDHDTYEQYF
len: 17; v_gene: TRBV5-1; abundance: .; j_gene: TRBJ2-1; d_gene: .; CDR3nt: TGCGCCAGCAGCTTGGGTGCCGGGAGAACTCCCTACAATGAGCAGTTCTTC; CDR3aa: CASSLGAGRTPYNEQFF
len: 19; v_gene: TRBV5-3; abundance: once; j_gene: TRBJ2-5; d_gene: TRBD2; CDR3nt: TGTGCCAGAAGCTTGGCCAAGGCTAGCGGGAGGGAGTACCAAGAGACCCAGTACTTC; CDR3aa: CARSLAKASGREYQETQYF
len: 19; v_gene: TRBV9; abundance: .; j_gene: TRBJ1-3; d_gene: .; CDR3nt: TGTGCCAGCAGCGGAAGCGGTGCGAGGGAGTTTTTCACTGGAAACACCATATATTTT; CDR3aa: CASSGSGAREFFTGNTIYF
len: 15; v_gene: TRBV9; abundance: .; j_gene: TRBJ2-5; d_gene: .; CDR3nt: TGTGCCAGCAGCCTGGGGGGGCTAGCGGCAGAGACCCAGTACTTC; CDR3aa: CASSLGGLAAETQYF
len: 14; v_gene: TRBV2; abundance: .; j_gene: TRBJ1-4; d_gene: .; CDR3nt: TGTGCCAGCAGTGAACAGGGATTGAATGAAAAACTGTTTTTT; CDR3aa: CASSEQGLNEKLFF
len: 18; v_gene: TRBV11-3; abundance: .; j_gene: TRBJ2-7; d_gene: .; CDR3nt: TGTGCCAGCAGCTTCACCTCCCCCCCGGACTGTCAAGTGAGCGAGCAGTACTTC; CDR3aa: CASSFTSPPDCQVSEQYF
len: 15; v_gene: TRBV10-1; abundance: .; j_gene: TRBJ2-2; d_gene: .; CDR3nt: TGCGCCAGCAGTGACTGGCAGGGTCCCGCCGGGGAGCTGTTTTTT; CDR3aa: CASSDWQGPAGELFF
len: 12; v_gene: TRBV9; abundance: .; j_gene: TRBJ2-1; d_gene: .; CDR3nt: TGTGCCAGCAGCTTGAACAGTGGTGAGCAGTTCTTC; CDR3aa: CASSLNSGEQFF
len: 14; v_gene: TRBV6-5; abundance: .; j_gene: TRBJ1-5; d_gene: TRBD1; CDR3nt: TGTGCCAGCAGCTCATACAGGGACAGCCAGCCCCAGCATTTT; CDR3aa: CASSSYRDSQPQHF
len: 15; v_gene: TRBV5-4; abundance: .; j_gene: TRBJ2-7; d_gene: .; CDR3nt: TGTGCCAGCAGCTTGGTGATCTCAGGGGCCTACGAGCAGTACTTC; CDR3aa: CASSLVISGAYEQYF
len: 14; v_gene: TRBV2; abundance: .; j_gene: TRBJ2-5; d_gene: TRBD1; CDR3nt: TGTGCCAGCAGCTACGCGACAGGGGGCGGGAGCCAGTACTTC; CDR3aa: CASSYATGGGSQYF
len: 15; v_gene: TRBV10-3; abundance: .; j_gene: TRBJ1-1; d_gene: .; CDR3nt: TGTGCCATCAGTGAGTTCGGGGGGGAGGCCACTGAAGCTTTCTTT; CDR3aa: CAISEFGGEATEAFF
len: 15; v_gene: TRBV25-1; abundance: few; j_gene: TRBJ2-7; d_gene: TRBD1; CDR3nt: TGTGCCAGCAGTGCCACCGGGACAGGGTCTAAGGAGCAGTACTTC; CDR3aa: CASSATGTGSKEQYF
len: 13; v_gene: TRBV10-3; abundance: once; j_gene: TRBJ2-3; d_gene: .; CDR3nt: TGTGCCATGGCAGGGGCTGGCACAGATACGCAGTATTTT; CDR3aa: CAMAGAGTDTQYF
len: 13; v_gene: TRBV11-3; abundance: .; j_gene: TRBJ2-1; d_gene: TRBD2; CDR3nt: TGTGCCAGCAGCTTAGCTAGCGGTATTGAGCAGTTCTTC; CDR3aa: CASSLASGIEQFF
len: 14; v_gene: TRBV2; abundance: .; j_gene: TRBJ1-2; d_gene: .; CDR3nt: TGTGCCAGCAGTGAATGGTCAGGTGACTATGGCTACACCTTC; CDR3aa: CASSEWSGDYGYTF
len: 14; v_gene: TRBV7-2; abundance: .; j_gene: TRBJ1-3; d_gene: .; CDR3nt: TGTGCCAGCAGCTTAGACAGGGCTGGAAACACCATATATTTT; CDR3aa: CASSLDRAGNTIYF
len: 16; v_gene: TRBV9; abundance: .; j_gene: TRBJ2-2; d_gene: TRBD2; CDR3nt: TGTGCCAGCAGCCCAACTAGCGGAGCGAACACCGGGGAGCTGTTTTTT; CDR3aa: CASSPTSGANTGELFF
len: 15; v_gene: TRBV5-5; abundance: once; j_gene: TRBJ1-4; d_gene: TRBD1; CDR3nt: TGTGCCAGCAGCACCCCGGGACAGGGTGGTGAAAAACTGTTTTTT; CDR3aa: CASSTPGQGGEKLFF
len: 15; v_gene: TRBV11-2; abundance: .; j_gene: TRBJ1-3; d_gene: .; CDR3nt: TGTGCCAGCAGTCTACGTCAATTCTCTGGAAACACCATATATTTT; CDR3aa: CASSLRQFSGNTIYF
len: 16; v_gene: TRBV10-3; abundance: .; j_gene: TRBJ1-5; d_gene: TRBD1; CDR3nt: TGTGCCATCAGTGCTACAGGGGGCAATAGCAATCAGCCCCAGCATTTT; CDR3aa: CAISATGGNSNQPQHF
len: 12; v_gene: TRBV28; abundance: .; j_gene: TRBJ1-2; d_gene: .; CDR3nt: TGTGCCAGCAGTCCTCGGGACTATGGCTACACCTTC; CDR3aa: CASSPRDYGYTF